What follows are 20 T cell receptor beta chains derived from one specimen sequenced in a study of response to subunit inactivated influenza vaccine. Using its own MiXCR run on the RT-PCR reads, TCRdb lists one record per CDR3 protein. The sample has almost 250,000 distinct CDR3 sequences, about 12% seen once; the top ten hold over 6.5%. This material consisted of non-naive T cells sorted from PBMCs, taken around 14 days before vaccination. These receptor sequences come from a man in his fifties or sixties who received an inactivated influenza vaccine.

This clonotype was observed at least ten times. The genes are TRBV18 and TRBJ2-5; D may be TRBD1 or TRBD2 (5 bases each). Germline assignment: CDR1 KGHSH and CDR2 LQKENI. The CDR3 loop spans 16 amino acids. V was pared by 4 bases and J by 3 bases, with 18 bases between. The CDR3 region is CASSQGTGNEKETQYF. The CDR3 nucleotides read TGTGCCAGCTCACAAGGGACGGGGAACGAAAAAGAGACCCAGTACTTC.

This clonotype was seen a few times. The V and J genes are TRBV11-2 and TRBJ2-3; 7 bases are a match to TRBD2. The CDR3 sequence is 17 residues long. J lost 3 bases, V lost 2 bases, and 11 bases had no gene match. Germline V gives CDR1 SGHAT, CDR2 FQNNGV. The chain's CDR3 is CASSLSTRGRATDTQYF. CDR3 in DNA: TGTGCCAGCAGCTTATCGACTAGAGGGAGGGCAACAGATACGCAGTATTTT.

This clonotype was detected a few times. The chain joins TRBV20-1 to TRBJ2-1; D ambiguous. With 6 bases removed from V and 0 bases from J, the gap between germline ends came to 18 bases. This CDR3 comprises 16 residues. Germline V gene data show CDR1 as DFQATT and CDR2 as SNEGSKA (reference sequence). CDR3: CSAETAEPGSYNEQFF. The CDR3 DNA sequence: TGCAGTGCCGAAACGGCAGAACCTGGCTCCTACAATGAGCAGTTCTTC.

This clonotype was recorded many times. The chain joins TRBV29-1 to TRBJ2-1, with D unresolved. Germline CDR1 SQVTM, CDR2 ANQGSEA. The ends were cut back, 8 bases at V and 2 bases at J, with 7 bases in the middle. This CDR3 has 11 residues. CDR3 residues: CSSSAYNEQFF. For the CDR3, the DNA is TGCAGCAGTTCCGCCTACAATGAGCAGTTCTTC.

The chain combines TRBV4-3 with TRBJ1-2, with D possibly being TRBD1 (6 bases). Germline CDR1 and CDR2: LGHNA and YSLEER. Trimming pared 7 bases from V and 6 bases from J, leaving 21 bases between. The CDR3 has 15 residues. For the CDR3, the DNA is TGCGCCAGCACTATCTCCCATGGGGGCTTGGATGGCTACACCTTC. Residues: CASTISHGGLDGYTF.

This clonotype was observed many times. The chain carries TRBV2 and TRBJ2-1; possible D gene TRBD1, 6 bases. Per germline, CDR1 SNHLY and CDR2 FYNNEI. Trimming stripped 5 bases from V and 0 bases from J, with 14 bases between. The CDR3 consists of 16 residues. The CDR3 nucleotides are TGTGCCAGCAGTAGACGACAGGCCCGCTCCTACAATGAGCAGTTCTTC. It codes for CASSRRQARSYNEQFF.

This clonotype has more than one count but fewer than ten. V usage is TRBV15 and J usage is TRBJ2-5; the match to TRBD1 covers 10 bases. Germline-derived CDR1 and CDR2 are LNHNV and YYDKDF (reference sequence). With V trimmed by 2 bases and J by 4 bases, 10 bases remained unmatched. The CDR3 extends over 17 amino acids. The CDR3 bases are TGTGCCACCAGCAGATTTGCCGGGACAGGGGTTCGAGAGACCCAGTACTTC. Translated, it gives CATSRFAGTGVRETQYF.

This clonotype was counted only a few times. The chain combines TRBV16 with TRBJ2-7; either TRBD1 or TRBD2 may fit D (7 bases each). Looked up from germline, CDR1 is KGHSY and CDR2 is FQNENV. V was trimmed by 0 bases and J by 4 bases, leaving 13 bases between them. CDR3 length: 15 amino acids. The CDR3, as DNA: TGTGCCAGCAGCCAATCGGGAGGGGGCAGTTACGAGCAGTACTTC. Residues: CASSQSGGGSYEQYF.

V and J are TRBV2 and TRBJ2-7; D is unresolved. Germline CDR1 reads SNHLY; CDR2 reads FYNNEI. The CDR3 runs 15 residues. V lost 4 bases and J lost 1, with 14 bases in between. CDR3 amino acids: CASSVSREISYEQYF. The DNA for the CDR3 is TGTGCCAGCAGTGTTAGTAGGGAAATTTCCTACGAGCAGTACTTC.

There are a few counts of this clonotype. The rearrangement uses TRBV30 and TRBJ1-2; D unclear. CDR3 length: 14 residues. CDR1 is GTSNPN and CDR2 is SVGIG in the germline V gene (reference sequence). Trimming shortened V by 7 bases and J by 6 bases, and 21 bases separated the two germline ends. DNA of the CDR3: TGTGCCTCCTCAAAACCGAGCGGGGAAGATGGCTACACCTTC. Its protein product is CASSKPSGEDGYTF.

This clonotype was seen ten or more times. The rearrangement links TRBV20-1 to TRBJ2-5; the match to TRBD1 covers 10 bases. This CDR3 is 15 amino acids long. The germline V gene has CDR1 DFQATT and CDR2 SNEGSKA (reference sequence). With V trimmed by 3 bases and J by 1 base, 5 bases remained unmatched. The CDR3 coding sequence is TGCAGTGCTAGCCCCCGGGACAGGGGCCAAGAGACCCAGTACTTC. It is translated as CSASPRDRGQETQYF.

The sample holds many counts of this clonotype. The J gene is TRBJ2-3, the V gene TRBV20-1, with D hard to call. The V end lost 4 bases, the J end lost 0 bases, and 11 bases lay between the germline ends. Germline lookup yields CDR1 DFQATT and CDR2 SNEGSKA (reference sequence). This CDR3 is 14 amino acids long. CDR3 in amino acids: CSAIRPASTDTQYF. The DNA of the CDR3 is TGCAGTGCTATCCGTCCAGCTAGCACAGATACGCAGTATTTT.

The CDR3 DNA reads TGCAGCGATGTTGGGACCATAACAGATACGCAGTATTTT. It translates to CSDVGTITDTQYF. V gene TRBV29-1 combines with J gene TRBJ2-3; D assignment may be TRBD1 or TRBD2 (5 bases each). The CDR3 covers 13 residues. CDR1 and CDR2 (germline): SQVTM, ANQGSEA. Trimming took off 7 bases at V and 3 bases at J, with 14 bases between the two ends.

The chain joins TRBV2 to TRBJ1-5; 7 nucleotides align to TRBD1. There are 16 residues in the CDR3. V shed 5 bases and J 0 bases; nucleotides not matched to a gene: 7. Germline V gene sequence: CDR1 SNHLY, CDR2 FYNNEI. Here the CDR3 reads CASSFGQADSNQPQHF. The DNA of the CDR3 is TGTGCCAGCAGTTTCGGACAGGCCGATAGCAATCAGCCCCAGCATTTT.

This clonotype was seen repeatedly, ten times or more. The chain joins TRBV9 to TRBJ2-1, with D possibly matching TRBD2 (5 bases). This CDR3 is 15 amino acids long. The germline CDR1 and CDR2 sequences are SGDLS and YYNGEE. With 3 bases removed from V and 8 bases from J, the gap between germline ends came to 18 bases. This chain's CDR3 is CASSEGDGSGDEQFF. DNA of the CDR3: TGTGCCAGCAGCGAGGGAGATGGGAGTGGGGATGAGCAGTTCTTC.

The V gene is TRBV13, the J gene TRBJ2-7, with D possibly called TRBD1 or TRBD2 (5 bases each). This CDR3 is built from 16 residues. With 1 base removed from V and 7 bases from J, the gap between germline ends came to 20 bases. Germline-derived CDR1 and CDR2 are PRHDT and FYEKMQ (reference sequence). The CDR3 reads CASSLAHWVGTPEQYF. In nucleotides, the CDR3 is TGTGCCAGCAGCTTAGCCCATTGGGTGGGGACCCCAGAGCAGTACTTC.

The chain is built from TRBV27 and TRBJ2-2; D might be TRBD1 or TRBD2, each matching 5 bases. V lost 2 bases and J lost 3, with 10 bases in between. The germline V gene has CDR1 MNHEY and CDR2 SMNVEV (reference sequence). The CDR3 runs 15 residues. This CDR3 is CASSLRKGHTGELFF. Here the CDR3 DNA reads TGTGCCAGCAGTTTACGAAAGGGACACACCGGGGAGCTGTTTTTT.

The chain employs TRBV5-4 and TRBJ2-3; TRBD1 agrees at 8 bases. This CDR3 contains 14 residues. CDR1 is SGHNT, CDR2 YYREEE, per germline (reference sequence). J lost 4 bases, V lost 4 bases, and 5 bases had no gene match. Here the CDR3 reads CASSKDREADTQYF. The CDR3 region has the DNA TGTGCCAGCAGCAAGGACAGGGAAGCAGATACGCAGTATTTT.

This clonotype was found a few times. The chain carries TRBV11-1 and TRBJ2-2; the match to TRBD2 covers 11 bases. The CDR3 length is 15 residues. V lost 3 bases to trimming and J lost 6 bases; unmatched junction nucleotides: 3. CDR1 SGHAT and CDR2 FQDESV come from the germline V gene (reference sequence). This CDR3 is CASSFSGRASGELFF. Written as DNA, the CDR3 is TGTGCCAGCAGCTTTAGCGGGAGGGCCTCCGGGGAGCTGTTTTTT.

This clonotype was counted a few times. The chain uses TRBV20-1 and TRBJ1-2; D is possibly TRBD1 (5 bases). The germline gives CDR1 DFQATT, CDR2 SNEGSKA (reference sequence). This CDR3 comprises 14 residues. V lost 0 bases and J lost 9, with 17 bases in between. Here the CDR3 DNA reads TGCAGTGCTAGAGAGGTCCAGGGTACGGATCGCTACACCTTC. The encoded protein is CSAREVQGTDRYTF.